This T cell receptor beta chain was recorded in a study of human T cells and chemical hapten exposure. In its sample, this clonotype was seen a few times. Time point indicated: patch test 2, 6 weeks after DPC sensitization. Treatment: therapeutic diphenylcyclopropenone sensitization with weekly scalp DPC. The library tagged individual cDNA molecules with unique molecular identifiers. MiXCR, run by TCRdb on the RACE reads, gives a single entry per CDR3 protein. The sample yields roughly 140,000 distinct CDR3 sequences, 12% seen once. This sequence was found in a woman aged 45-59 years with alopecia areata. Some clones in this sample may be carry-over from other donors' samples. Sequenced material: whole blood, taken in connection with sensitization to the hapten diphenylcyclopropenone (DPC).

This CDR3 reads CASSYLDPDTQYF. CDR3 DNA: TGTGCCAGCAGTTATTTAGACCCAGATACGCAGTATTTT. The genes are TRBV6-6 and TRBJ2-3; no firm D call. This CDR3 contains 13 residues. Between the trimmed V and J ends, which lost 3 bases and 4 bases, there was a span of 8 bases. The germline CDR1 and CDR2 sequences are MNHNY and SVGAGI (reference sequence).